A selection of T cell receptor beta chains follows, all from one sample in a study of shared clonotypes between healthy human individuals. Clones were read by immunoSEQ multiplex PCR, and TCRdb kept only the in-frame ones, dropping some. The sample comprises nearly 2 million clones, approximately 94% of which are singletons, and around 1.2% rests with the top ten. The sequencing sample was made of naive CD8+ T cells sorted from blood. The receptors here all came from a man between 18 and 29 years old in good health. The CDR3 runs from the conserved cysteine through the conserved F or W. A D gene is named only where the DNA matches it firmly. Clone size is given for some rows only: seen once, a few or many times, or a class if the clone is expanded.

j_gene | abundance | d_gene | v_gene | CDR3aa | CDR3nt
TRBJ2-1 | NA | NA | TRBV7-2 | CASSPGGSEQFF | TGTGCCAGCAGCCCAGGTGGCAGTGAGCAGTTCTTC
TRBJ2-1 | NA | NA | TRBV15 | CATSRALGLSYNEQFF | TGTGCCACCAGCAGAGCCCTCGGACTGAGCTACAATGAGCAGTTCTTC
TRBJ1-5 | NA | TRBD1 | TRBV2 | CASSDSTGAGNQPQHF | TGTGCCAGCAGTGACTCTACAGGGGCTGGCAATCAGCCCCAGCATTTT
TRBJ2-3 | NA | NA | TRBV15 | CATSRGEGGGTDTQYF | TGTGCCACCAGCAGAGGGGAGGGGGGCGGCACAGATACGCAGTATTTT
TRBJ1-2 | NA | NA | TRBV19 | CASSPRWGGIYGYTF | TGTGCCAGTAGTCCCAGGTGGGGTGGAATTTATGGCTACACCTTC
TRBJ1-1 | NA | NA | TRBV6-5 | CASSFLSLGAEAFF | TGTGCCAGCAGTTTCTTATCGCTCGGCGCTGAAGCTTTCTTT
TRBJ2-7 | NA | NA | TRBV7-9 | CAIAGGAYEQYF | TGTGCCATCGCTGGCGGAGCCTACGAGCAGTACTTC
TRBJ2-6 | NA | NA | TRBV5-1 | CASSLSAGANVLTF | TGCGCCAGCAGCTTGAGTGCTGGGGCCAACGTCCTGACTTTC
TRBJ1-1 | NA | NA | TRBV4-3 | CASSQDRGDPEAFF | TGCGCCAGCAGCCAAGATCGCGGGGACCCTGAAGCTTTCTTT
TRBJ1-2 | once | TRBD1 | TRBV10-3 | CAISESGQGLRINTF | TGTGCCATCAGTGAGTCGGGACAGGGATTGAGGATAAACACCTTC
TRBJ1-4 | NA | NA | TRBV4-3 | CASSQDSGGSEKLFF | TGCGCCAGCAGCCAAGACTCCGGTGGAAGTGAAAAACTGTTTTTT
TRBJ2-3 | NA | NA | TRBV14 | CASSQEGWTTQYF | TGTGCCAGCAGCCAAGAAGGTTGGACGACGCAGTATTTT
TRBJ2-4 | NA | NA | TRBV6-1 | CASNPLGNIQYF | TGTGCCAGCAACCCTTTGGGAAACATTCAGTACTTC
TRBJ2-7 | NA | TRBD2 | TRBV5-4 | CASSSGLAGDLGYEQYF | TGTGCCAGCAGCTCCGGACTAGCGGGAGACCTAGGCTACGAGCAGTACTTC
TRBJ1-1 | NA | NA | TRBV14 | CASSQDHYTEAFF | TGTGCCAGCAGCCAAGACCATTACACTGAAGCTTTCTTT
TRBJ2-7 | NA | TRBD1 | TRBV5-1 | CASSFRWDRGDEQYF | TGCGCCAGCAGCTTTAGATGGGACAGGGGGGACGAGCAGTACTTC
TRBJ2-5 | NA | TRBD1 | TRBV4-1 | CASSQNTGGAETQYF | TGCGCCAGCAGCCAGAACACAGGGGGCGCAGAGACCCAGTACTTC
TRBJ2-1 | few | NA | TRBV7-9 | CASSLPGNEQFF | TGTGCCAGCAGCTTACCCGGGAATGAGCAGTTCTTC
TRBJ1-6 | once | NA | TRBV27 | CASSLTLADSPLHF | TGTGCCAGCAGTTTAACCCTGGCGGATTCACCCCTCCACTTT
TRBJ2-3 | NA | TRBD2 | TRBV27 | CASSYGGRVDTQYF | TGTGCCAGCAGTTATGGCGGGAGAGTAGATACGCAGTATTTT
TRBJ2-2 | NA | NA | TRBV7-9 | CASSPWPGELFF | TGTGCCAGCAGCCCGTGGCCCGGGGAGCTGTTTTTT
TRBJ1-1 | NA | NA | TRBV27 | CASSLSTVPPNTEAFF | TGTGCCAGCAGTTTATCCACAGTGCCCCCGAACACTGAAGCTTTCTTT
TRBJ1-2 | NA | NA | TRBV9 | CASSVGGVYGYTF | TGTGCCAGCAGCGTAGGTGGGGTCTACGGCTACACCTTC
TRBJ1-1 | NA | NA | TRBV6-5 | CASSSPEGRTEAFF | TGTGCCAGCAGTTCACCAGAAGGGCGTACTGAAGCTTTCTTT
TRBJ2-3 | NA | NA | TRBV7-9 | CASSSFGGTQYF | TGTGCCAGCAGCTCCTTTGGGGGTACGCAGTATTTT
TRBJ1-1 | NA | TRBD1 | TRBV14 | CASSQEARGLAFF | TGTGCCAGCAGCCAAGAGGCCAGGGGGTTGGCTTTCTTT
TRBJ2-1 | NA | NA | TRBV7-9 | CASSLGSSEQFF | TGTGCCAGCAGCCTAGGATCGTCTGAGCAGTTCTTC
TRBJ1-2 | NA | TRBD1 | TRBV29-1 | CSVEQKGAVDGYTF | TGCAGCGTTGAACAGAAGGGGGCAGTGGATGGCTACACCTTC
TRBJ1-1 | NA | NA | TRBV6-5 | CASSYSEGVEAFF | TGTGCCAGCAGTTACTCGGAGGGAGTTGAAGCTTTCTTT